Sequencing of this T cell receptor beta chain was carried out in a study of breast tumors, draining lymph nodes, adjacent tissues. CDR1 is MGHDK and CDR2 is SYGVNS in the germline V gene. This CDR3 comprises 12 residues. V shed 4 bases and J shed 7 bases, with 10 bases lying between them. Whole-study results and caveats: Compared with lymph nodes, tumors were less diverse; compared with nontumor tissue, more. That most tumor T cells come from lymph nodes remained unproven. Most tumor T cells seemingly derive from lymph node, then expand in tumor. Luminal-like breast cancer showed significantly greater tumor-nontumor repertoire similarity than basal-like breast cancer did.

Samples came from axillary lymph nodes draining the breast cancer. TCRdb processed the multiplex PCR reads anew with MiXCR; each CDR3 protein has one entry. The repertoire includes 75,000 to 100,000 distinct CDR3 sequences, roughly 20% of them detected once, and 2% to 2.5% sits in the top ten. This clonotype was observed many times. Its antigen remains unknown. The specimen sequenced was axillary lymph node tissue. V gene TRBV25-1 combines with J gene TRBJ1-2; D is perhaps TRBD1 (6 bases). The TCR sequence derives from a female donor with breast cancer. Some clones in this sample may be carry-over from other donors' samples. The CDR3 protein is CASSAGAGGYTF. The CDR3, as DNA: TGTGCCAGCAGTGCGGGGGCCGGTGGCTACACCTTC.